This passage covers 6 T cell receptor beta chains from one sample sequenced in a study of blood T cell repertoires in COVID-19. TCRdb keeps only in-frame clones here, not all; method: immunoSEQ multiplex PCR. The sample holds about 78,000 clones; 90% are singletons and the top ten take 4.3%. Sequencing used peripheral blood. These receptors originate from a woman older than 75 with active or convalescent COVID-19.

The rearrangement uses TRBV7-8 and TRBJ1-1, with D possibly being TRBD1 (5 bases). The ends were cut back, 1 base at V and 4 bases at J, with 10 bases in the middle. Germline assignment: CDR1 SGHVS and CDR2 FQNEAQ. The CDR3 contains 14 residues. DNA of the CDR3: TGTGCCAGCAGCTTAGTCCCAGGGCCCACTGAAGCTTTCTTT. This codes for CASSLVPGPTEAFF.

The rearrangement joins TRBV12-1 to TRBJ2-5; the listed D gene, TRBD1, was not tested against the DNA. TRBV12-1 is listed as a pseudogene. The CDR3 spans 14 residues. The CDR3 sequence: CASRSRVLRETQYF. CDR3 DNA: TGTGCCAGCAGATCCAGGGTCCTAAGAGAGACCCAGTACTTC.

This clone has a single count. This chain joins TRBV28 and TRBJ2-7; TRBD2 aligns across 10 bases. The length of the CDR3 is 15 residues. From germline, CDR1 is MDHEN and CDR2 SYDVKM. V was clipped by 4 bases and J by 3 bases; unmatched bases: 6. The chain's CDR3 is CASSSPSGRRYEQYF. DNA of the CDR3: TGTGCCAGCAGTTCGCCTAGCGGGAGACGCTACGAGCAGTACTTC.

The chain combines TRBV10-3 with TRBJ1-2; no reliable D call. V gave up 3 bases and J gave up 7 bases, with 12 bases separating them. The CDR3 sequence is 13 residues long. CDR1 and CDR2 from the germline V gene are ENHRY and SYGVKD. The CDR3 reads CAISEEQFRGYTF. In nucleotides, the CDR3 is TGTGCCATCAGTGAAGAACAGTTTCGTGGCTACACCTTC.

V and J are TRBV28 and TRBJ1-1; maybe TRBD1 (6 bases). Trimming left V 8 bases short and J 1 base short, with 11 bases between. In germline, CDR1 is MDHEN, CDR2 SYDVKM. The CDR3 has 13 residues. This chain's CDR3 is CASRKQGNTEAFF. The CDR3 region has the DNA TGTGCCAGCCGGAAACAGGGGAACACTGAAGCTTTCTTT. Based on the CDR3 plus reference TRBV28 and TRBJ1-1, the full variable domain is DVKVTQSSRYLVKRTGEKVFLECVQDMDHENMFWYRQDPGLGLRLIYFSYDVKMKEKGDIPEGYSVSREKKERFSLILESASTNQTSMYLCASRKQGNTEAFFGQGTRLTVV.

This chain links TRBV28 with TRBJ2-7; 10 bases fit TRBD2. Germline values: CDR1 MDHEN, CDR2 SYDVKM. The CDR3 spans 18 residues. V gave up 4 bases and J gave up 0 bases; unmatched junction bases: 12. The CDR3 spells CASSSPLAGYEPSYEQYF. The CDR3 DNA sequence: TGTGCCAGCAGTTCGCCACTAGCGGGGTATGAACCCTCCTACGAGCAGTACTTC.